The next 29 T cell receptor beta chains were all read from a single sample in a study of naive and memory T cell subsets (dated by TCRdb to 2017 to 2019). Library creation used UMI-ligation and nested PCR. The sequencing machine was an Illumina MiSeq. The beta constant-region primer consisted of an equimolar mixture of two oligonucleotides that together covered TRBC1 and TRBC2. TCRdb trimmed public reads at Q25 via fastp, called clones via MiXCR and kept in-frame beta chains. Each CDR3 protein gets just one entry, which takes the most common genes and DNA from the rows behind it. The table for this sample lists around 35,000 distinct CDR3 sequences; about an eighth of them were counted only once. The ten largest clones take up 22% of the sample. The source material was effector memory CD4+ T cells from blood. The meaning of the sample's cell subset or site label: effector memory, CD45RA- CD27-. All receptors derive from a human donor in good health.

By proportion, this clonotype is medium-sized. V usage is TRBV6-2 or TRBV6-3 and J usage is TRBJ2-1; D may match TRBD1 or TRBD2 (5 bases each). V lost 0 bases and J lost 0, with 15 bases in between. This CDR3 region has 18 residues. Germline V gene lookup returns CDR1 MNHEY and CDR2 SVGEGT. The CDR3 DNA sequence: TGTGCCAGCAGTTACTCGACCGGGTCAGGGAGCTCCTACAATGAGCAGTTCTTC. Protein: CASSYSTGSGSSYNEQFF.

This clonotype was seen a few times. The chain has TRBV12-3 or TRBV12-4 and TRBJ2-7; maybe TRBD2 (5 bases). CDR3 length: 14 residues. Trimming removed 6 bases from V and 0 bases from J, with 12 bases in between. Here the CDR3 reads CASSGMDGSYEQYF. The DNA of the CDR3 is TGTGCCAGCAGCGGGATGGACGGCTCCTACGAGCAGTACTTC.

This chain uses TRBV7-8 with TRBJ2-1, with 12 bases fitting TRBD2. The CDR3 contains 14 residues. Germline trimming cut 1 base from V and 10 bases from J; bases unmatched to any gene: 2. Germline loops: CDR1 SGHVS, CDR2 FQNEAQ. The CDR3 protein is CASSLVGTSGEQFF. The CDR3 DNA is TGTGCCAGCAGCTTAGTTGGGACTAGCGGGGAGCAGTTCTTC.

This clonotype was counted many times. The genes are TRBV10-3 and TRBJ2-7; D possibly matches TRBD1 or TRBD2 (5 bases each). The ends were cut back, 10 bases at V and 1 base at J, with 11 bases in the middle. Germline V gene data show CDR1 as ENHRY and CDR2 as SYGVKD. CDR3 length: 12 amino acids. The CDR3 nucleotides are TGTGCCACCGGGGACCCATCCTACGAGCAGTACTTC. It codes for CATGDPSYEQYF.

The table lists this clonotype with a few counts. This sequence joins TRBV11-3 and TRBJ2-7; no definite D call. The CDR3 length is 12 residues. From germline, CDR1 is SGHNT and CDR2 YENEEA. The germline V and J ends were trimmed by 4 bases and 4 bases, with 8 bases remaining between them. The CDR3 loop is CASSSDRYEQYF. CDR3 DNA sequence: TGTGCCAGCAGCTCGGACCGGTACGAGCAGTACTTC.

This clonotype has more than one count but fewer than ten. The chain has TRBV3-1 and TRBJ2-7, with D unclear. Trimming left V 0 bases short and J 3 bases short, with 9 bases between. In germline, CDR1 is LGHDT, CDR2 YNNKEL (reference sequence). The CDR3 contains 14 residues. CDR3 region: CASSQEPAYYEQYF. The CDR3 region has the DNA TGTGCCAGCAGCCAAGAACCAGCGTACTACGAGCAGTACTTC.

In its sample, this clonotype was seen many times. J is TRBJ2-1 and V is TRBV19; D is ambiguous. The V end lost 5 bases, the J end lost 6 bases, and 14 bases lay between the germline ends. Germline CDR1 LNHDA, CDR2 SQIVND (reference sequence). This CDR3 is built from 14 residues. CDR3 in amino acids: CASSGSPSRNEQFF. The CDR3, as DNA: TGTGCCAGTAGTGGTTCCCCTTCTCGCAATGAGCAGTTCTTC.

CDR3 sequence reads: CASSRQGMLNSPLHF. CDR3 DNA: TGTGCCAGCAGCCGACAGGGGATGTTGAATTCACCCCTCCACTTT. V and J are TRBV27 and TRBJ1-6; the match to TRBD1 covers 8 bases. CDR3 length equals 15 residues. The V segment lost 6 bases and the J segment 7 bases; nucleotides outside the gene matches: 8. CDR1 and CDR2 (germline): MNHEY, SMNVEV (reference sequence).

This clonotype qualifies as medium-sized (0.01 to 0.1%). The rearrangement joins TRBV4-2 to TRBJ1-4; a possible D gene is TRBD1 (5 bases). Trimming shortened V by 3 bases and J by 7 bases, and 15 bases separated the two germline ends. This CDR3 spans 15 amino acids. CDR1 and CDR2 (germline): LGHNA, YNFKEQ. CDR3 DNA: TGTGCCAGCAGCCAGGGGGTGCCCCGGGCTGAAAAACTGTTTTTT. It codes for CASSQGVPRAEKLFF.

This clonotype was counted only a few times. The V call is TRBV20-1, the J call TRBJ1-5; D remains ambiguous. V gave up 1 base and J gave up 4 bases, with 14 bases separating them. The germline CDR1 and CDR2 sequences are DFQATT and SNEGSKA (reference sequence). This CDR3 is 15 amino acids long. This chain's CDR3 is CSARAGVRRNQPQHF. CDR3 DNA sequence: TGCAGTGCTAGAGCTGGGGTAAGGCGGAATCAGCCCCAGCATTTT.

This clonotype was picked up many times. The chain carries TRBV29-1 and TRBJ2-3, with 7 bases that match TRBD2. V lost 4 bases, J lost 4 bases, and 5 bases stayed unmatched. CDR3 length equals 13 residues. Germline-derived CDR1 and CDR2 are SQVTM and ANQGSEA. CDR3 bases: TGCAGCGTTGGGACGGCGGGAGCAGATACGCAGTATTTT. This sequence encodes CSVGTAGADTQYF.

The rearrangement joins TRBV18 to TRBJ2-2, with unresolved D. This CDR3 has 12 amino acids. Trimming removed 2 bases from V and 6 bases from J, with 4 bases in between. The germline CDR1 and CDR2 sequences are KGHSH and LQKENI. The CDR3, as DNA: TGTGCCAGCTCACCAGGGGCCGGGGAGCTGTTTTTT. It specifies CASSPGAGELFF.

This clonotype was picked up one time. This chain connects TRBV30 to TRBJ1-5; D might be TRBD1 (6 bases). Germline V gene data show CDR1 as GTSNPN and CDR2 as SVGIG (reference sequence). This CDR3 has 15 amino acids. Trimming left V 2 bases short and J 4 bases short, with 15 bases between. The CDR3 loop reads CAWSFGQMGNQPQHF. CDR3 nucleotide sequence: TGTGCCTGGAGTTTTGGACAGATGGGGAATCAGCCCCAGCATTTT. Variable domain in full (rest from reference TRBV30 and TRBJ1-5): SQTIHQWPATLVQPVGSPLSLECTVEGTSNPNLYWYRQAAGRGLQLLFYSVGIGQISSEVPQNLSASRPQDRQFILSSKKLLLSDSGFYLCAWSFGQMGNQPQHFGDGTRLSIL.

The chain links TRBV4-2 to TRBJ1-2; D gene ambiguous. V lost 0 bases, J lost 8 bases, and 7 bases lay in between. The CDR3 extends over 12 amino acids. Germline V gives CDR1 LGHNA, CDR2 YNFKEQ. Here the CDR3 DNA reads TGTGCCAGCAGCCAAGAGAGCGCAGGCTACACCTTC. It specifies CASSQESAGYTF.

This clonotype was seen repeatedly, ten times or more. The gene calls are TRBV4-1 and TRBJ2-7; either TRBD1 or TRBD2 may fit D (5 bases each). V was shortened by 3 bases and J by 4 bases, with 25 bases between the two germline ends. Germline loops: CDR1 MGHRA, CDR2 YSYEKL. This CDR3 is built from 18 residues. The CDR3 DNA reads TGCGCCAGCAGCCAGATGACTGATTCACTCTTCTGGGGGTACGAGCAGTACTTC. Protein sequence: CASSQMTDSLFWGYEQYF.

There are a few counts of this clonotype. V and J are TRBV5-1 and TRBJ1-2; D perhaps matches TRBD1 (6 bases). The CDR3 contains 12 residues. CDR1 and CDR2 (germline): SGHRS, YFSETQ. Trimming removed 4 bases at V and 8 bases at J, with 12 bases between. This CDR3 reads CASSENRAGYTF. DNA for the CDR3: TGCGCCAGCAGCGAGAACAGGGCCGGCTACACCTTC. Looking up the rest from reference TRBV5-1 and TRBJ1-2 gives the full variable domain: KAGVTQTPRYLIKTRGQQVTLSCSPISGHRSVSWYQQTPGQGLQFLFEYFSETQRNKGNFPGRFSGRQFSNSRSEMNVSTLELGDSALYLCASSENRAGYTFGSGTRLTVV.

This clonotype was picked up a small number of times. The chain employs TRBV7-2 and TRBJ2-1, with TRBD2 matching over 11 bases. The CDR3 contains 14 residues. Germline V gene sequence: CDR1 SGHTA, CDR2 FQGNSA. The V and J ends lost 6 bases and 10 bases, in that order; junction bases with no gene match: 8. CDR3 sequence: CASSSLAGVGEQFF. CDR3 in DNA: TGTGCCAGCAGTTCACTAGCGGGAGTAGGGGAGCAGTTCTTC.

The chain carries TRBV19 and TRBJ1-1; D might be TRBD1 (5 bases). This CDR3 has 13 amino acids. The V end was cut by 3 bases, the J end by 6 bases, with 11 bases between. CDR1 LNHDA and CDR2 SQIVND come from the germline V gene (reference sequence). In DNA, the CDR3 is TGTGCCAGTAGTATCCAGGGAAGAGCTGAAGCTTTCTTT. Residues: CASSIQGRAEAFF.

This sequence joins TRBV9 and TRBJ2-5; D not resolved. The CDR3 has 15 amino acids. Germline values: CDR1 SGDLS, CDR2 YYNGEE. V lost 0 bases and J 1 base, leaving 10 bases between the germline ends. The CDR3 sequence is CASSVAPRLQETQYF. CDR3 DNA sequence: TGTGCCAGCAGCGTAGCTCCCCGACTCCAAGAGACCCAGTACTTC.

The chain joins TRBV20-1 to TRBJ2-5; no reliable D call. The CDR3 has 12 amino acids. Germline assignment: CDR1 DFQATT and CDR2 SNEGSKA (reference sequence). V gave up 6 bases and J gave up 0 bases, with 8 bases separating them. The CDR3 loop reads CSAPRNQETQYF. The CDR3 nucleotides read TGCAGTGCCCCTCGAAACCAAGAGACCCAGTACTTC.

In DNA form, the CDR3 reads TGCAGTGCGGAGCCCTTTGGATCTGAGCAGTTCTTC. Translating it yields CSAEPFGSEQFF. The rearrangement links TRBV20-1 to TRBJ2-1; D is uncertain. Germline V gene lookup returns CDR1 DFQATT and CDR2 SNEGSKA (reference sequence). This CDR3 has 12 amino acids. V gave up 6 bases and J gave up 9 bases, with 15 bases separating them.

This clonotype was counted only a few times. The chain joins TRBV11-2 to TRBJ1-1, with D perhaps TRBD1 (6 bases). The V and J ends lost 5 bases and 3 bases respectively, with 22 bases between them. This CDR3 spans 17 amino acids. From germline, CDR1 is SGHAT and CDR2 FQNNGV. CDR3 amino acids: CASSVNRASWRDTEAFF. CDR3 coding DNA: TGTGCCAGCAGCGTGAACAGGGCCTCTTGGCGGGACACTGAAGCTTTCTTT.

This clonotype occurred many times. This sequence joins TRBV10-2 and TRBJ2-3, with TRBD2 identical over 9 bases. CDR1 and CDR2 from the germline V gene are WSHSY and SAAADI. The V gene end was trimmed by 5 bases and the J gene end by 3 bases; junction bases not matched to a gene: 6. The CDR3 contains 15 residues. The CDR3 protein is CASSRATSGTDTQYF. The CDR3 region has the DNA TGCGCCAGCAGTCGCGCGACTAGCGGAACAGATACGCAGTATTTT.

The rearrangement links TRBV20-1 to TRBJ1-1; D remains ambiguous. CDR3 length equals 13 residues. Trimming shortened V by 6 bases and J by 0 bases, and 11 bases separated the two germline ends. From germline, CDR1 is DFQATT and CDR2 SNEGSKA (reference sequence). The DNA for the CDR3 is TGCAGTGCCACCTCCACAGTGAACACTGAAGCTTTCTTT. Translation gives CSATSTVNTEAFF.

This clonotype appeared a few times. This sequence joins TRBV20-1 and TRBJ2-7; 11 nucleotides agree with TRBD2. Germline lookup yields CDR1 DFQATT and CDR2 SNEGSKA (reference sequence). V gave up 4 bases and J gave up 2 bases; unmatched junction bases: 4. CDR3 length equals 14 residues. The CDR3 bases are TGCAGTGCTAACCGACTAGCGGGACCCTACGAGCAGTACTTC. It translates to CSANRLAGPYEQYF.

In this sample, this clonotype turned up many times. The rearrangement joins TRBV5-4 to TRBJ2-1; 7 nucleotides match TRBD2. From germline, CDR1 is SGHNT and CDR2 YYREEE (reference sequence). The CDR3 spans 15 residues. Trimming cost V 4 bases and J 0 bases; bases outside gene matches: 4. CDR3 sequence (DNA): TGTGCCAGCAGCAGGGGCGGGAGCTCCTACAATGAGCAGTTCTTC. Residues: CASSRGGSSYNEQFF.

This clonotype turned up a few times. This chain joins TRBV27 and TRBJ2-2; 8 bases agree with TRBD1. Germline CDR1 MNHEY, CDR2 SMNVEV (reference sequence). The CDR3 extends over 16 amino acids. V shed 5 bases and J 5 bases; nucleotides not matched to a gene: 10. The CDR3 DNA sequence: TGTGCCAGCAGTACCTGGACAGGGTATGATACCGGGGAGCTGTTTTTT. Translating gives CASSTWTGYDTGELFF.

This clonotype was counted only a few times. In DNA form, the CDR3 reads TGCAGTGCTAGACAGACAGTTAACTATGGCTACACCTTC. Translating it yields CSARQTVNYGYTF. This chain joins TRBV20-1 and TRBJ1-2, with TRBD1 as a possible D gene (5 bases). CDR3 length: 13 residues. The germline V gene has CDR1 DFQATT and CDR2 SNEGSKA (reference sequence). V gave up 2 bases and J gave up 1 base, with 8 bases separating them.

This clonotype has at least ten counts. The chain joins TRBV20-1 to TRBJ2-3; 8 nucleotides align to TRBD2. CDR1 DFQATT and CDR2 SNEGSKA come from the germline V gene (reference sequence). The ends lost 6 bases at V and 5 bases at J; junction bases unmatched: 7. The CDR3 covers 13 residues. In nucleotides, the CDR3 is TGCAGTGCGCGCCCAGCGGGAGTAGATACGCAGTATTTT. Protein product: CSARPAGVDTQYF.